Below, one T cell receptor beta chain is given with its context. Its specificity is unknown. The entry originates in a study of CD8 T cells in ankylosing spondylitis. TCRdb reanalysed the 5' RACE reads using MiXCR and keeps one entry per CDR3 protein. Counted here are 200,000 to 250,000 distinct CDR3 sequences, over 8.5% occurring once; the ten biggest clones make up less than 7.5%. The CDR3 is 13 residues long. Per the germline V gene, CDR1 is DFQATT and CDR2 is SNEGSKA (reference sequence). V shed 0 bases and J shed 3 bases, with 8 bases lying between them. Study-wide results and limits: What seemed typical of ankylosing spondylitis blood was a TCR beta motif built from 8 or 9 highly homologous variants. From matched ankylosing spondylitis synovial fluid, disease-linked clones were reportedly recovered at significantly enriched levels.

The chain links TRBV20-1 to TRBJ1-2; no clear D. This clonotype originated in a male donor with ankylosing spondylitis or in good health (not recorded which). Sample: blood, either unsorted or a sorted T cell fraction (not recorded which). The DNA for the CDR3 is TGCAGTGCTAGAGATATGAGGGACTATGGCTACACCTTC. Protein: CSARDMRDYGYTF.